These T cell receptor beta chains were read from a single sample in a study of blood T cell repertoires in COVID-19. TCRdb's table, derived via immunoSEQ multiplex PCR, lists solely in-frame clones and lacks some. Here the sample spans around 180,000 clones, around 72% being singletons. The sequenced sample consisted of peripheral blood. The receptors derive from a woman older than 75 with acute or convalescent COVID-19. CDR3s include the opening cysteine and the closing phenylalanine or tryptophan.

J	V	length	CDR3
TRBJ2-5	TRBV5-1	17	CASTGLAGGGDQETQYF
TRBJ2-1	TRBV28	15	CASTTPGGRWNEQFF
TRBJ2-3	TRBV4-3	18	CASSLFWGTSGGKDTQYF
TRBJ2-3	TRBV2	14	CASSGTSGVDTQYF
TRBJ2-1	TRBV4-3	16	CASSQGVAGAYNEQFF
TRBJ1-4	TRBV12-3/TRBV12-4	13	CASTNHYNEKLLF
TRBJ1-1	TRBV11-2	11	CASRQNTEAFF
TRBJ2-2	TRBV28	16	CASSLSTGTGPGELFF
TRBJ2-1	TRBV3-1/TRBV3-2	14	CASSQDDLGAEQFF
TRBJ2-7	TRBV18	15	CASSPRTGGVWEQYF
TRBJ2-7	TRBV14	14	CASSQEWGRAGQYF
TRBJ2-1	TRBV7-9	16	CASSPGVAGSYNEQFF
TRBJ2-7	TRBV28	14	CASSFSPSSYEQYF
TRBJ2-1	TRBV6-5	15	CASSRTSGSYNEQFF
TRBJ1-1	TRBV2	14	CASRAQGSYTEAFF
TRBJ2-6	TRBV7-2	16	CASSRDRYAGANVLTF
TRBJ1-5	TRBV7-2	13	CASSAISDQPQHF
TRBJ2-3	TRBV11-3	15	CASSPGRGRSDTQYF
TRBJ1-5	TRBV2	16	CASSESGGASNQPQHF
TRBJ1-3	TRBV3-1/TRBV3-2	15	CASSLPGQGSDTIYF
TRBJ2-3	TRBV5-4	14	CASSRRDRTDTQYF
TRBJ2-7	TRBV19	13	CASSKDRSYEQYF
TRBJ2-7	TRBV30	13	CAWSVGGAHEQYF
TRBJ1-2	TRBV9	17	CASSVDGGTGWGYGYTF
TRBJ1-4	TRBV19	16	CASSTGTSLGDEKLFF
TRBJ1-4	TRBV18	15	CASSPITGPNEKLFF
TRBJ2-1	TRBV7-8	17	CASSLASSLARGGEQFF
TRBJ2-3	TRBV6-5	15	CASSPRGEQADTQYF
TRBJ1-1	TRBV3-1/TRBV3-2	15	CASSQGNRESTEAFF
TRBJ2-7	TRBV12-3/TRBV12-4	13	CASSSSVSYEQYF
TRBJ1-2	TRBV4-1	15	CASSPHRGADYGYTF
TRBJ2-2	TRBV19	15	CASSLGHRNTGELFF
TRBJ1-5	TRBV23-1	20	CASSQSEGQGWDLGNQPQHF
TRBJ2-5	TRBV10-3	14	CATRTSGNQETQYF
TRBJ1-3	TRBV18	18	CASSSIETSGRSGNTIYF
TRBJ2-1	TRBV10-3	13	CAMRTSGSNEQFF
TRBJ2-7	TRBV5-6	14	CASSLAPNTYEQYF
TRBJ1-1	TRBV28	14	CASMAGPGNTEAFF
TRBJ2-3	TRBV10-1	18	CASSEETGLAGITDTQYF
TRBJ2-1	TRBV18	16	CASSKWTSGNDNEQFF
TRBJ2-1	TRBV6-5	16	CASSYGGGSSYNEQFF
TRBJ2-7	TRBV11-2	14	CASSTGTGTYEQYF
TRBJ2-5	TRBV5-8	14	CASSLLGLAETQYF
TRBJ2-7	TRBV3-1/TRBV3-2	14	CASSQGTSSLEQYF
TRBJ1-5	TRBV30	13	CAWSLTGDQPQHF